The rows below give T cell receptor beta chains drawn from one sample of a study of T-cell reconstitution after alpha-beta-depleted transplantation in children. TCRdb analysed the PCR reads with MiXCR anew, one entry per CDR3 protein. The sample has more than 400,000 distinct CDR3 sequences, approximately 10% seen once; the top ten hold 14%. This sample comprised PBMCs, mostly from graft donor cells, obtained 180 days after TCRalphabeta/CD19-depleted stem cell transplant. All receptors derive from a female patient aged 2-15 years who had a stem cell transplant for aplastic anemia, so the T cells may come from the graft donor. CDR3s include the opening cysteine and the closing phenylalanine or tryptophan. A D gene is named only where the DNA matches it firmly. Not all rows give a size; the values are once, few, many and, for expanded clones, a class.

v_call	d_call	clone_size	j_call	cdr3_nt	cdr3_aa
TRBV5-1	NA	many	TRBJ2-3	TGCGCCAGCAGCTTGGTTCAACCCACAGATACGCAGTATTTT	CASSLVQPTDTQYF
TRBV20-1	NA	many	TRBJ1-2	TGCAGTGCCCTGTCACCGGGGGCGGGAGGCTACACCTTC	CSALSPGAGGYTF
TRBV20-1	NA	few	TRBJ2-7	TGCAGTGCTAGAAGATCCCCTCTCGGCTACGAGCAGTACTTC	CSARRSPLGYEQYF
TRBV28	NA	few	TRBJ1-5	TGTGCCAGCAGTTTAAATATAGAATTTCAGCCCCAGCATTTT	CASSLNIEFQPQHF
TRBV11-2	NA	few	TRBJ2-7	TGTGCCAGCAGCGGAGGGACCGAGGCCTACGAGCAGTACTTC	CASSGGTEAYEQYF
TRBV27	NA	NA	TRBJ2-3	TGTGCCAGCAGTTCAGGGCCAGGGGATACGCAGTATTTT	CASSSGPGDTQYF
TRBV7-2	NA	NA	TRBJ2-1	TGTGCCAGCAGCTTGGCCGGGACCCAGGGAAGTGAGCAGTTCTTC	CASSLAGTQGSEQFF
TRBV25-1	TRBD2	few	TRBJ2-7	TGTGCCAGCAGTGACCGGACTAGCGGGTCCGCCGAGCAGTACTTC	CASSDRTSGSAEQYF
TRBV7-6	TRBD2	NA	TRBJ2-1	TGTGCCAGCTCCTCGGCGGGAGTCGAACGTGGTGAGCAGTTCTTC	CASSSAGVERGEQFF
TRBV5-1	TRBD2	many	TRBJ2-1	TGCGCCAGCAGCTTGGTTCGCGGGACTAGTGGCAATGAGCAGTTCTTC	CASSLVRGTSGNEQFF
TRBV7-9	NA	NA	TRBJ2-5	TGTGCCAGCAGGTCGCAGGGGGGGGAGACCCAGTACTTC	CASRSQGGETQYF
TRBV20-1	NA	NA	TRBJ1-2	TGCAGTGCTAGACGTGGAGGCTACACCTTC	CSARRGGYTF
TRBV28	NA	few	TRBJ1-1	TGTGCCAGCAGGAGAGAACCTTTTCAGGGTGAAGCTTTCTTT	CASRREPFQGEAFF
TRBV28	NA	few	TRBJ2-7	TGTGCCAGCAGTATCTCCAACTACGAGCAGTACTTC	CASSISNYEQYF
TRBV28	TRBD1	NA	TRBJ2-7	TGTGCCAGCAGCCACAGGGGGCTACCATACGAGCAGTACTTC	CASSHRGLPYEQYF
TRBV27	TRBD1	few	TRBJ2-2	TGTGCCAGCAGTACCCGACAGGGTTGGTTTTCCGGGGAGCTGTTTTTT	CASSTRQGWFSGELFF
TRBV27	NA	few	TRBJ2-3	TGTGCCAGCAGTCTTCATGGACAGCCTATTAGCACAGATACGCAGTATTTT	CASSLHGQPISTDTQYF
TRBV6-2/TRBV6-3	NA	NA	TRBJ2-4	TGTGCCAGCAAAGACATAACCCACATTCAGTACTTC	CASKDITHIQYF
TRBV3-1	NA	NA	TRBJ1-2	TGTGCCAGCAGCCAAGGACACGTTGCGGTCTATGGCTACACCTTC	CASSQGHVAVYGYTF
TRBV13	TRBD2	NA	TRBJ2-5	TGTGCCAGCAGCTTGCCTCTAGCGGGAGGGACCCAAGAGACCCAGTACTTC	CASSLPLAGGTQETQYF
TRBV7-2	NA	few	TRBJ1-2	TGTGCCAGCAGCTTAGTTCCGGGACAAATTAACTATGGCTACACCTTC	CASSLVPGQINYGYTF
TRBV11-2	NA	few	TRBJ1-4	TGTGCCAGCAGCTTAGGGCGGAATAGGGAAAAACTGTTTTTT	CASSLGRNREKLFF
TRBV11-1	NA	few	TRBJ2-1	TGTGCCAGCAGCTTAGCGCCAGATGGCGCAGAGAAACTCCTACCTACAATCAATGAGCAGTTCTTC	CASSLAPDGAEKLLPTINEQFF
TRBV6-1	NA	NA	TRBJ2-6	TGTGCCAGCAGGTCTACAGGGTTTGCTGGGGCCAACGTCCTGACTTTC	CASRSTGFAGANVLTF
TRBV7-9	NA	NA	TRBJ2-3	TGTGCCAGCAGCTTAGGGCGGAGTCACCTGAGCACAGATACGCAGTATTTT	CASSLGRSHLSTDTQYF
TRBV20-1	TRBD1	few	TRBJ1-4	TGCAGTGCTAGAGGGGACAGCATTAATGAAAAACTGTTTTTT	CSARGDSINEKLFF
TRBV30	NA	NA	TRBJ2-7	TGTGCCTGGAGTGCTGGGAACGTGTACGAGCAGTACTTC	CAWSAGNVYEQYF
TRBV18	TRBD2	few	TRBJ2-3	TGTGCCAGCTCACCAGGACTAGCGGGAATGACAGATACGCAGTATTTT	CASSPGLAGMTDTQYF